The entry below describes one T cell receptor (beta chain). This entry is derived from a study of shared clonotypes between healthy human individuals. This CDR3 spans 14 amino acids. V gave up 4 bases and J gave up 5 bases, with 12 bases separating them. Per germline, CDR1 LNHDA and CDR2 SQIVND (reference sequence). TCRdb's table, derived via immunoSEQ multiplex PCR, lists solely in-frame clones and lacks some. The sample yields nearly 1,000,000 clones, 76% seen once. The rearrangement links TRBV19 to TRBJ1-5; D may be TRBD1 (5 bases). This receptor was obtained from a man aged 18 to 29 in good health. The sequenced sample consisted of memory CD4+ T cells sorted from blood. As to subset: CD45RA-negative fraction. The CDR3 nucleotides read TGTGCCAGTAGTAACACAGGAGCGGATCAGCCCCAGCATTTT. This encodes CASSNTGADQPQHF.